The 8 T cell receptor beta chains below come from one sample, sequenced in a study of T cell clonality in common variable immunodeficiency. Profiled with immunoSEQ multiplex PCR; TCRdb holds only in-frame clones, not every one. The sample contains about 66,000 clones, none of them singletons. The source material was peripheral blood mononuclear cells. All receptors derive from a person between 18 and 75 years old in good health.

This clone showed up many times. Read data end 3 residues before the CDR3 end; the end is taken from the germline J gene. The V call is TRBV14, the J call TRBJ2-2; no reliable D call. Germline values: CDR1 SGHDN, CDR2 FVKESK. The CDR3 runs 14 residues. Trimming removed 4 bases from V and 1 base from J, with 7 bases in between. CDR3 bases read: TGTGCCAGCAGCCCCCTCGGGAACACCGGGGAG. It translates to CASSPLGNTGE. The whole CDR3 sequence reads CASSPLGNTGELFF.

This clone came up many times. From the germline J gene comes the end of the CDR3, since the read stops 3 residues before it. The V gene is TRBV2, the J gene TRBJ1-2; a possible D gene is TRBD1 (5 bases). The germline V gene encodes CDR1 SNHLY and CDR2 FYNNEI. Trimming took off 0 bases at V and 2 bases at J, with 10 bases between the two ends. The CDR3 is 15 amino acids. The covered CDR3 bases are TGTGCCAGCAGTGAAGCGGGCGGGGGAAACTATGGC. Encoded protein: CASSEAGGGNYG. The CDR3 reads in full as CASSEAGGGNYGYTF. The full variable domain, rest sourced from reference TRBV2 and TRBJ1-2, is EPEVTQTPSHQVTQMGQEVILRCVPISNHLYFYWYRQILGQKVEFLVSFYNNEISEKSEIFDDQFSVERPDGSNFTLKIRSTKLEDSAMYFCASSEAGGGNYGYTFGSGTRLTVV.

This clone has ten or more counts. The sequenced part of the CDR3 DNA is TGCGCCACCAGTCTTGGGGCAACTGGGGCCAACGTC. This codes for CATSLGATGANV. The CDR3 in its entirety is CATSLGATGANVLTF. The V gene is TRBV5-1, the J gene TRBJ2-6, with D possibly being TRBD1 (5 bases). The missing CDR3 end, 3 residues past where the read stops, is filled in from the germline J gene. CDR3 length equals 15 residues. Per the germline V gene, CDR1 is SGHRS and CDR2 is YFSETQ. Between the trimmed V and J ends, which lost 9 bases and 2 bases, there was a span of 15 bases.

At least ten counts were recorded for this clone. The read terminates 3 residues ahead of where the CDR3 ends, so the germline J gene completes it. This rearrangement joins TRBV30 to TRBJ1-2; the D gene is possibly TRBD1 (5 bases). Germline V gives CDR1 GTSNPN, CDR2 SVGIG (reference sequence). V was clipped by 3 bases and J by 6 bases, with 17 bases between them. The length of the CDR3 is 14 residues. CDR3: CAWRGARVVDGYTF. The DNA read from the CDR3 is TGTGCCTGGAGGGGCGCCAGGGTCGTTGATGGC. Together with reference TRBV30 and TRBJ1-2, the CDR3 gives the full variable domain: SQTIHQWPATLVQPVGSPLSLECTVEGTSNPNLYWYRQAAGRGLQLLFYSVGIGQISSEVPQNLSASRPQDRQFILSSKKLLLSDSGFYLCAWRGARVVDGYTFGSGTRLTVV.

This clone has ten or more counts. The CDR3 extends 3 residues past the end of the read, so its final part is completed from the germline J gene. The chain couples TRBV11-2 to TRBJ2-4, with no clear D. CDR3 length: 15 amino acids. CDR1 and CDR2 (germline): SGHAT, FQNNGV. V lost 4 bases, J lost 0 bases, and 10 bases lay in between. The CDR3 reads CASSSITLAKNIQYF. The CDR3 DNA, read in part, is TGTGCCAGCAGCTCTATTACCTTAGCCAAAAACATT.

This clone was detected ten times or more. CDR3 DNA (partial): TGTGCCAGCACCGAAAGACTTGGGACC. It is translated as CASTERLGT. The whole CDR3 reads CASTERLGTQYF. This chain uses TRBV7-2 with TRBJ2-5; no clear D. The CDR3 end lies 3 residues beyond the end of the read and is filled in from the germline J gene. Germline CDR1 is SGHTA and CDR2 is FQGNSA. There are 12 residues in the CDR3. V was trimmed by 7 bases and J by 7 bases, leaving 13 bases between them.

This clone occurred many times. The CDR3 end is not reached by the read, which stops 3 residues before it; the germline J gene fills it in. The chain uses TRBV4-2 and TRBJ2-1, with 10 bases fitting TRBD2. Germline CDR1 reads LGHNA; CDR2 reads YNFKEQ. This CDR3 is built from 19 residues. Trimming took 0 bases from V and 2 from J; bases not matched to a gene: 10. The CDR3 bases that were read are TGTGCCAGCAGCCAAGATCTTAATAGCGGGAGGCTTCCCTACAATGAG. Amino acid sequence: CASSQDLNSGRLPYNE. The entire CDR3 protein is CASSQDLNSGRLPYNEQFF.

In its sample, this clone was seen many times. CDR3 DNA (partial): TGCAGTGCTAGAGTCCACAGGGGTCCCACAGATACG. Amino acids: CSARVHRGPTDT. The full CDR3 protein reads CSARVHRGPTDTQYF. This chain connects TRBV20-1 to TRBJ2-3, with 7 nucleotides matching TRBD1. The CDR3 goes on 3 residues after the read ends, and that part is filled in from the germline J gene. The germline V gene encodes CDR1 DFQATT and CDR2 SNEGSKA (reference sequence). CDR3 length equals 15 residues. Germline trimming cut 1 base from V and 2 bases from J; bases unmatched to any gene: 6.